This TCR beta chain was found in a study of shared clonotypes between healthy human individuals. About this clone itself: What it binds is unknown.

At a deep level, the assay was run. Clones were read by immunoSEQ multiplex PCR, and TCRdb kept only the in-frame ones, dropping some. The data show approximately 1.4 million clones, 95% to 99% seen once. CDR3 length: 16 amino acids. V lost 0 bases, J lost 4 bases, and 3 bases stayed unmatched. Whole-study findings and limits: Generally, naive subsets came out with larger estimated richness than memory subsets. Shared clonotypes across all four donors exceeded non-shared ones in generation probability.

From CD4+ cells came CD45RA+ naive and CD45RA-negative memory subsets. This sequence joins TRBV5-3 and TRBJ2-3; TRBD2 agrees at 12 bases. TRBV5-3 has ORF status, its function being uncertain. The TCR was taken from a young man in good health. Source material: naive CD4+ T cells sorted from blood. Sample subset: CD45RA+ positively selected. CDR3 in DNA: TGTGCCAGAAGCTTGGGACTAGCGGGAGCTCCAGATACGCAGTATTTT. It codes for CARSLGLAGAPDTQYF.